These T cell receptor beta chains were read from a single sample in a study of graft-versus-host responses after intestinal transplantation. No antigen has been assigned to these receptors. TCRdb's table, derived via immunoSEQ multiplex PCR, lists solely in-frame clones and lacks some. The sample holds approximately 130,000 clones; 90% to 95% are singletons and the top ten take roughly 0.16%. The material sequenced was unstimulated CD4+ T cells sorted from spleen or lymph node cells, taken before intestinal transplant. The receptors stem from a human donor who received an intestinal transplant. Both conserved end residues are part of each CDR3. A D gene is named only where the DNA matches it firmly. Size tells how often a clone was seen (once, few, many) or the class of an expanded clone, and some rows leave it out.

once | TRBJ2-2 | TRBV14 | 16 | NA | CASSQVGGLNTGELFF | TGTGCCAGCAGCCAAGTGGGGGGGCTGAACACCGGGGAGCTGTTTTTT
NA | TRBJ1-2 | TRBV7-9 | 15 | NA | CTSSLTGTGQGGYTF | TGTACCAGCAGCTTAACCGGGACGGGGCAGGGAGGCTACACCTTC
NA | TRBJ2-3 | TRBV2 | 15 | TRBD1 | CASSETGHRGGTQYF | TGTGCCAGCAGTGAAACAGGGCACAGGGGTGGTACGCAGTATTTT
NA | TRBJ2-5 | TRBV5-8 | 14 | NA | CASSPRAGIETQYF | TGTGCCAGCAGCCCAAGGGCAGGGATAGAGACCCAGTACTTC
NA | TRBJ2-7 | TRBV29-1 | 14 | TRBD2 | CSVGAGGYSYEQYF | TGCAGCGTTGGTGCGGGGGGATACTCCTACGAGCAGTACTTC
NA | TRBJ1-2 | TRBV5-1 | 13 | TRBD1 | CASRMGTADGYTF | TGCGCCAGCAGAATGGGGACAGCGGATGGCTACACCTTC
NA | TRBJ2-6 | TRBV12-5 | 17 | NA | CASGLGLRGSGANVLTF | TGTGCTAGTGGTTTGGGACTCCGGGGGTCTGGGGCCAACGTCCTGACTTTC
NA | TRBJ1-1 | TRBV30 | 11 | NA | CARSRDTEAFF | TGTGCCCGCAGTAGGGACACTGAAGCTTTCTTT
NA | TRBJ2-3 | TRBV4-1 | 13 | TRBD2 | CASGLAGGDTQYF | TGCGCCAGCGGGCTAGCGGGGGGTGATACGCAGTATTTT
NA | TRBJ2-3 | TRBV2 | 14 | TRBD1 | CASRDRESTDTQYF | TGTGCCAGCAGGGACAGGGAGAGCACAGATACGCAGTATTTT
NA | TRBJ2-7 | TRBV13 | 12 | NA | CASSSRSYEQYF | TGTGCCAGCAGCTCCCGCTCCTACGAGCAGTACTTC
NA | TRBJ2-1 | TRBV7-9 | 17 | TRBD1 | CASSLRYGDSSYNEQFF | TGTGCCAGCAGCTTACGGTACGGGGACAGCTCCTACAATGAGCAGTTCTTC
NA | TRBJ2-5 | TRBV5-5 | 15 | TRBD1 | CASSLRIDRAETQYF | TGTGCCAGCAGCTTGCGTATAGACAGGGCCGAGACCCAGTACTTC